Below are 32 T cell receptor beta chains sequenced from a single sample in a study of T-cell reconstitution after alpha-beta-depleted transplantation in children (TCRdb year 2016). What this sample's treatment or condition label stands for: allogeneic hematopoietic cell transplantation with graft depleted of TCRalphabeta T cells and CD19 B cells. Libraries were constructed by PCR. The sequencer was an Illumina HiSeq 2500. TCR libraries were prepared with molecular barcoding, using unique molecular identifiers to normalize TCRbeta repertoire quantification. In-frame beta chains were kept once TCRdb had trimmed the public reads at Q25 with fastp and called clones with MiXCR. Here each entry gathers all rows of one CDR3 protein and keeps the most common genes and DNA. Counted in this sample were over 120,000 distinct CDR3 sequences; 8.5% to 10% of them appeared once. About a sixth of the sample comes from the top ten.

Sequenced material: PBMCs, mostly from graft donor cells, taken 180 days after TCRalphabeta/CD19-depleted stem cell transplant. These receptors were collected from a female patient aged 2 to 10 who had a stem cell transplant for congenital amegakaryocytic thrombocytopenia, so the T cells may come from the graft donor.

This clonotype was detected many times. The chain carries TRBV18 and TRBJ1-2; tentatively, D is TRBD1 (6 bases). Germline CDR1 reads KGHSH; CDR2 reads LQKENI. The CDR3 contains 15 residues. Trimming shortened V by 2 bases and J by 4 bases, and 14 bases separated the two germline ends. CDR3 sequence: CASSPGIGQTYGYTF. The CDR3 nucleotides read TGTGCCAGCTCACCAGGGATCGGACAGACCTATGGCTACACCTTC.

Comment on this clonotype: The germline gene is not matched at one end of the junction; a read error may be the cause. The chain couples TRBV5-1 to TRBJ2-7, with a weak D call TRBD2 (5 bases). The CDR3 spans 17 residues. The germline gives CDR1 SGHRS, CDR2 YFSETQ. The CDR3 is CVSSLPIIRLSSYEQYF. Written as DNA, the CDR3 is TGCGTCAGCAGCTTGCCCATTATCCGACTAAGCTCCTACGAGCAGTACTTC.

Many counts were recorded for this clonotype. The chain carries TRBV11-2 and TRBJ2-7; TRBD1 agrees at 9 bases. The germline V gene encodes CDR1 SGHAT and CDR2 FQNNGV. J gave up 3 bases and V 5 bases, and 8 bases lay outside the gene matches. The CDR3 runs to 15 residues. CDR3 nucleotide sequence: TGTGCCAGCAGCCCCCAACAGGGGGCGGGCTACGAGCAGTACTTC. Its translation: CASSPQQGAGYEQYF.

This clonotype was observed at least ten times. This chain connects TRBV5-5 to TRBJ1-1; unclear D gene. V was cut by 3 bases and J by 1 base, with 13 bases left in between. Germline lookup yields CDR1 SGHKS and CDR2 YYEKEE (reference sequence). This CDR3 is 15 amino acids long. The CDR3 sequence is CASSYLDGKNTEAFF. As DNA, the CDR3 is TGTGCCAGCAGCTACCTGGACGGCAAGAACACTGAAGCTTTCTTT.

This sequence joins TRBV24-1 and TRBJ2-2; TRBD2 matches at 9 bases. V shed 4 bases, J shed 0 bases, and the junction held 17 bases outside the gene matches. Looked up from germline, CDR1 is KGHDR and CDR2 is SFDVKD. The CDR3 loop spans 21 amino acids. The CDR3 sequence: CATSDHLGSGGTSANTGELFF. The CDR3 nucleotides read TGTGCCACCAGTGACCACCTCGGGAGCGGGGGGACTTCCGCGAACACCGGGGAGCTGTTTTTT.

This clonotype was seen only a few times. DNA for the CDR3: TGCAGTGCTAGAGATACACGGACAGGTCAGATTAGTGAGCAGTTCTTC. This encodes CSARDTRTGQISEQFF. V gene TRBV20-1 combines with J gene TRBJ2-1, with TRBD1 matching 7 bases. CDR3 size: 16 residues. Germline loops: CDR1 DFQATT, CDR2 SNEGSKA (reference sequence). V lost 0 bases to trimming and J lost 9 bases; unmatched junction nucleotides: 14.

In its sample, this clonotype was seen many times. The chain links TRBV9 to TRBJ2-7; unclear D gene. This CDR3 contains 15 residues. Per the germline V gene, CDR1 is SGDLS and CDR2 is YYNGEE. Trimming removed 0 bases from V and 0 bases from J, with 10 bases in between. DNA for the CDR3: TGTGCCAGCAGCGTAGGTGGTACACTCTCCTACGAGCAGTACTTC. It codes for CASSVGGTLSYEQYF.

This clonotype was recorded many times. This chain joins TRBV15 and TRBJ2-5; D gene unclear. The CDR3 loop spans 15 amino acids. Between the trimmed V and J ends, which lost 0 bases and 5 bases, there was a span of 13 bases. CDR1 and CDR2 (germline): LNHNV, YYDKDF (reference sequence). The CDR3 protein is CATSRDRSKRETQYF. CDR3 nucleotide sequence: TGTGCCACCAGCAGAGATCGGTCCAAAAGGGAGACCCAGTACTTC. Supplemented by reference TRBV15 and TRBJ2-5, the full variable domain reads DAMVIQNPRYQVTQFGKPVTLSCSQTLNHNVMYWYQQKSSQAPKLLFHYYDKDFNNEADTPDNFQSRRPNTSFCFLDIRSPGLGDTAMYLCATSRDRSKRETQYFGPGTRLLVL.

This clonotype was recorded a few times. The rearrangement uses TRBV4-2 and TRBJ2-7, with TRBD1 matching over 8 bases. CDR3 length: 20 residues. The J segment lost 2 bases and the V segment lost 0 bases, leaving 18 bases of the junction unmatched. The germline V gene has CDR1 LGHNA and CDR2 YNFKEQ. The CDR3 DNA reads TGTGCCAGCAGCCAAGATCGTTCGGGTTTTCGGGACAGGCCAACCTACGAGCAGTACTTC. Translated: CASSQDRSGFRDRPTYEQYF.

A few counts support this clonotype. V and J are TRBV5-5 and TRBJ2-3; 11 bases are a match to TRBD2. V gave up 1 base and J gave up 6 bases; unmatched junction bases: 4. The CDR3 is 15 residues long. The germline V gene encodes CDR1 SGHKS and CDR2 YYEKEE (reference sequence). As DNA, the CDR3 is TGTGCCAGCAGCTTGTTACTAGCGGGAGTTGATACGCAGTATTTT. This gives the protein CASSLLLAGVDTQYF.

This clonotype was found many times. The J gene is TRBJ2-7, the V gene TRBV12-3 or TRBV12-4; 10 nucleotides match TRBD1. This CDR3 spans 14 amino acids. V shed 3 bases and J 6 bases; nucleotides not matched to a gene: 5. CDR3 DNA: TGTGCCAGCAGTTTCGGGACAGGGGCTGGCGAGCAGTACTTC. It encodes CASSFGTGAGEQYF.

This chain joins TRBV6-2 or TRBV6-3 and TRBJ2-3; D is uncertain. The CDR3 is made up of 13 amino acids. Germline V CDR1 and CDR2: MNHEY, SVGEGT. Trimming took off 6 bases at V and 5 bases at J, with 12 bases between the two ends. The CDR3 here is CASRPPVGDTQYF. The CDR3 DNA follows: TGTGCCAGCAGACCTCCAGTGGGAGATACGCAGTATTTT.

The V and J genes are TRBV29-1 and TRBJ1-2; TRBD1 might be the D (6 bases). This CDR3 spans 18 amino acids. Trimming removed 4 bases from V and 2 bases from J, with 26 bases in between. CDR1 is SQVTM, CDR2 ANQGSEA, per germline. The CDR3 sequence is CSVGPGGTSQGRNYGYTF. The CDR3 DNA follows: TGCAGCGTTGGTCCGGGGGGCACCTCACAGGGCAGGAACTATGGCTACACCTTC.

In its sample, this clonotype was seen many times. This chain joins TRBV10-3 and TRBJ2-7, with 10 nucleotides matching TRBD1. There are 14 residues in the CDR3. The V and J ends lost 4 bases and 6 bases, in that order; junction bases with no gene match: 6. Germline CDR1 ENHRY, CDR2 SYGVKD. Here the CDR3 reads CAISGTGTGAEQYF. DNA for the CDR3: TGTGCCATCAGTGGAACCGGGACAGGGGCCGAGCAGTACTTC.

This clonotype showed up many times. The chain uses TRBV25-1 and TRBJ2-5; 12 bases fit TRBD2. The CDR3 consists of 16 residues. Germline V gene data show CDR1 as MGHDK and CDR2 as SYGVNS. The V and J ends lost 3 bases and 4 bases, in that order; junction bases with no gene match: 6. The CDR3 here is CASSEASGGARETQYF. The CDR3 nucleotides are TGTGCCAGCAGTGAGGCTAGCGGGGGGGCGCGAGAGACCCAGTACTTC. Drawing the rest from reference TRBV25-1 and TRBJ2-5, the complete variable domain is EADIYQTPRYLVIGTGKKITLECSQTMGHDKMYWYQQDPGMELHLIHYSYGVNSTEKGDLSSESTVSRIRTEHFPLTLESARPSHTSQYLCASSEASGGARETQYFGPGTRLLVL.

This clonotype was observed at least ten times. The chain employs TRBV15 and TRBJ1-2; 8 bases agree with TRBD1. This CDR3 is 15 amino acids long. V lost 1 base to trimming and J lost 8 bases; unmatched junction nucleotides: 9. CDR1 is LNHNV and CDR2 is YYDKDF in the germline V gene (reference sequence). In nucleotides, the CDR3 is TGTGCCACCAGCAGAGGGGGACAGGCCCTGAGAGGCTACACCTTC. As protein: CATSRGGQALRGYTF.

The chain combines TRBV20-1 with TRBJ1-1; D call uncertain. The CDR3 is 11 residues long. CDR1 and CDR2 from the germline V gene are DFQATT and SNEGSKA (reference sequence). The germline V and J ends were trimmed by 2 bases and 4 bases, with 5 bases remaining between them. For the CDR3, the DNA is TGCAGTGCTAGAAAGTTCACTGAAGCTTTCTTT. Translating it yields CSARKFTEAFF.

This clonotype was recorded at least ten times. This chain links TRBV4-1 with TRBJ2-2, with D possibly being TRBD2 (5 bases). The CDR3 consists of 15 residues. Trimming left V 2 bases short and J 3 bases short, with 10 bases between. The germline V gene has CDR1 MGHRA and CDR2 YSYEKL. CDR3 coding DNA: TGCGCCAGCAGCCAATTACGAGGGTACACCGGGGAGCTGTTTTTT. Translating gives CASSQLRGYTGELFF.

This clonotype was detected ten times or more. The chain couples TRBV29-1 to TRBJ2-1; D is perhaps TRBD2 (7 bases). The CDR3 totals 14 residues. Per the germline V gene, CDR1 is SQVTM and CDR2 is ANQGSEA. V was shortened by 3 bases and J by 9 bases, with 18 bases between the two germline ends. As DNA, the CDR3 is TGCAGCGTTGACGTTCTCGGGGGGCACGGTGAGCAGTTCTTC. Residues: CSVDVLGGHGEQFF.

In its sample, this clonotype was seen a few times. V and J are TRBV20-1 and TRBJ2-7; 8 bases map to TRBD1. CDR1 DFQATT and CDR2 SNEGSKA come from the germline V gene (reference sequence). V lost 3 bases and J lost 5; bases outside the gene matches: 12. This CDR3 spans 15 amino acids. The CDR3 DNA is TGCAGTGCTAGTCGAAATAAGTGGACAGGGAACGAGCAGTACTTC. As protein: CSASRNKWTGNEQYF.

The chain is built from TRBV20-1 and TRBJ1-5; 9 bases match TRBD1. This CDR3 spans 14 amino acids. Per germline, CDR1 DFQATT and CDR2 SNEGSKA (reference sequence). With 6 bases clipped from V and 6 bases from J, the junction kept 9 bases outside the gene matches. CDR3: CSAGRTGVTQPQHF. The CDR3 coding sequence is TGCAGTGCCGGGCGGACAGGGGTGACTCAGCCCCAGCATTTT.

This clonotype has at least ten counts. The gene calls are TRBV5-4 and TRBJ2-1; TRBD1 aligns across 7 bases. CDR1 is SGHNT, CDR2 YYREEE, per germline (reference sequence). With 1 base clipped from V and 10 bases from J, the junction kept 2 bases outside the gene matches. The CDR3 covers 12 residues. The CDR3 DNA sequence: TGTGCCAGCAGCTTGCCGGACAGGGAGCAGTTCTTC. This translates into CASSLPDREQFF.

The chain combines TRBV24-1 with TRBJ2-2; D might be TRBD1 (6 bases). In germline, CDR1 is KGHDR, CDR2 SFDVKD. This CDR3 contains 15 residues. V was shortened by 4 bases and J by 6 bases, with 14 bases between the two germline ends. The DNA for the CDR3 is TGTGCCACCAGTGAATCAGGACAGTCGGCCGGGGAGCTGTTTTTT. Translated: CATSESGQSAGELFF.

V is TRBV28 and J is TRBJ2-1; 10 bases line up with TRBD1. This CDR3 region has 14 residues. J lost 4 bases, V lost 8 bases, and 5 bases had no gene match. Germline V CDR1 and CDR2: MDHEN, SYDVKM. CDR3 amino acids: CASDRDRGYNEQFF. The CDR3 DNA reads TGTGCCAGCGACCGGGACAGGGGTTACAATGAGCAGTTCTTC.

On this clonotype: A much more abundant neighbour one base away suggests this may be a read error. The chain combines TRBV4-2 with TRBJ1-5; D might be TRBD1 (5 bases). This CDR3 region has 16 residues. Deletions cut 3 bases from V and 4 bases from J, with 16 bases between. Germline V gives CDR1 LGHNA, CDR2 YNFKEQ. CDR3 DNA sequence: TGTGCCAGCAGCCATGTGAAGGTGGGGCGGAATCAGCCCCAGCATTTT. Protein product: CASSHVKVGRNQPQHF.

This clonotype was picked up many times. The V and J genes are TRBV3-1 and TRBJ2-1; TRBD1 matches 7 bases. Germline CDR1 LGHDT, CDR2 YNNKEL (reference sequence). J lost 2 bases, V lost 0 bases, and 4 bases had no gene match. This CDR3 has 16 amino acids. The CDR3 DNA reads as TGTGCCAGCAGCCAAGAGGGCCAGGGGGCCTACAATGAGCAGTTCTTC. Amino acids: CASSQEGQGAYNEQFF.

This clonotype came up many times. The chain couples TRBV12-3 or TRBV12-4 to TRBJ2-1; TRBD2 matches 8 bases. V trimming: 3 bases; J trimming: 2 bases; junction bases outside the gene matches: 0. There are 14 residues in the CDR3. Written as DNA, the CDR3 is TGTGCCAGCAGTTTGGGACTAGCCTACAATGAGCAGTTCTTC. Translated: CASSLGLAYNEQFF.

This clonotype was observed at least ten times. J is TRBJ2-7 and V is TRBV21-1; TRBD1, the table's D call, lacks a check against the DNA. TRBV21-1 is designated a pseudogene. This CDR3 has 19 amino acids. The CDR3 region has the DNA TGTGCCAGCAGCAATTTCCTCGAGTATTGCCCGCTGTTGTACCACGAGCAGTACTTC. The encoded protein is CASSNFLEYCPLLYHEQYF.

A remark on this clonotype: It may be a read error: a sequence one base away is much more abundant. V usage is TRBV12-3 or TRBV12-4 and J usage is TRBJ2-7, with a weak D call TRBD2 (6 bases). The length of the CDR3 is 14 residues. The CDR3 bases are TGTGCCAGCAGAGACGCGGGGCCATCCTACGAGCGGTACTTC. Translating gives CASRDAGPSYERYF.

This clonotype was seen repeatedly, ten times or more. The gene calls are TRBV20-1 and TRBJ2-3, with D perhaps matching TRBD2 (5 bases). The CDR3 is made up of 13 amino acids. The V and J ends lost 5 bases and 4 bases respectively, with 13 bases between them. CDR1 DFQATT and CDR2 SNEGSKA come from the germline V gene (reference sequence). CDR3 nucleotides: TGCAGTGCTGTAAGTGGCGGGTCAGATACGCAGTATTTT. Translating gives CSAVSGGSDTQYF.

In this sample, this clonotype turned up a few times. The chain has TRBV6-1 and TRBJ1-4, with D possibly being TRBD1 (5 bases). Germline values: CDR1 MNHNS, CDR2 SASEGT. Trimming left V 8 bases short and J 7 bases short, with 20 bases between. The CDR3 runs to 15 residues. CDR3 DNA sequence: TGTGCCAGCCCCCTTAGGGGAGGGTATGGTGAAAAACTGTTTTTT. Its translation: CASPLRGGYGEKLFF.

On this clonotype itself: With a much larger clone just one base away, this may be a read error. The chain links TRBV28 to TRBJ1-2, with no clear D. The germline gives CDR1 MDHEN, CDR2 SYDVKM. This CDR3 has 12 residues. In DNA form, the CDR3 reads TGTGCCAGCAGTCCCCCTGGCTATGGCTACAACTTC. It specifies CASSPPGYGYNF.